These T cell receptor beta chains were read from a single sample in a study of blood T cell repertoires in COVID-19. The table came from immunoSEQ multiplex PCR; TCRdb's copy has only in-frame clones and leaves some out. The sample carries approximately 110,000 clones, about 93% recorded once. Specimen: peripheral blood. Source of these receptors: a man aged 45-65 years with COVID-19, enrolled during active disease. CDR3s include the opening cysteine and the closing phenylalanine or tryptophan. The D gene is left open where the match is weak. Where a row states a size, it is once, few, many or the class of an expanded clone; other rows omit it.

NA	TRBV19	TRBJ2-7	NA	TGTGCCAGTAGTATTCAGGGGGGTAGCCCAACCTCCTACGAGCAGTACTTC	CASSIQGGSPTSYEQYF
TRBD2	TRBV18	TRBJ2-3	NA	TGTGCCAGCTCACCACCGGGACTAGCGGGAGCCACAGATACGCAGTATTTT	CASSPPGLAGATDTQYF
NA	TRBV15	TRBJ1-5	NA	TGTGCCACCAGCAGAGGACAGTTGGATCAGCCCCAGCATTTT	CATSRGQLDQPQHF
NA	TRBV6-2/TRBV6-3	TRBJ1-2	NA	TGTGCCAGCAGTCCCGGACAGCATAACTATGGCTACACCTTC	CASSPGQHNYGYTF
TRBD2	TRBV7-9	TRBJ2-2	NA	TGTGCCAGCAGCTTAGTCGTCACTAGCGGGCCGACGAACACCGGGGAGCTGTTTTTT	CASSLVVTSGPTNTGELFF
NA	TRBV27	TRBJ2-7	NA	TGTGCCAGCAGTTTATCTGAAGCGGCCCACGAGCAGTACTTC	CASSLSEAAHEQYF
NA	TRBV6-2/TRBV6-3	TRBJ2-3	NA	TGTGCCAGCAGTTACGCTGAGGGGGAATGGGACACAGATACGCAGTATTTT	CASSYAEGEWDTDTQYF
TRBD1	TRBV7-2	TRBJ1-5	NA	TGTGCCAGCAGCCGGACAGGGAATCAGCCCCAGCATTTT	CASSRTGNQPQHF
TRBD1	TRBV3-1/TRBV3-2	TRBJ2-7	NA	TGTGCCAGCAGTTCGGGGACAGGGAATTTTGAACAGTACTTC	CASSSGTGNFEQYF
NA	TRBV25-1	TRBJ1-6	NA	TGTGCCAGCAGTGAATATATTAATAATTCACCCCTCCACTTT	CASSEYINNSPLHF
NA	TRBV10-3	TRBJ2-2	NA	TGTGCCATCAGTGATCGCCCTGATACGGGAGCGGACACCGGGGAGCTGTTTTTT	CAISDRPDTGADTGELFF
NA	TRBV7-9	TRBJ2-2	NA	TGTGCCAGCAGCTTAGGGCGCGGGACCACCACCGGGGAGCTGTTTTTT	CASSLGRGTTTGELFF
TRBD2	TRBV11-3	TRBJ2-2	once	TGTGCCAGCAGTCGCGGGAGAGCGAGCACCGGGGAGCTGTTTTTT	CASSRGRASTGELFF
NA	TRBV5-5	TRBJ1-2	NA	TGTGCCAGCAGCCCCGGACAGCTGGCTAACTATGGCTACACCTTC	CASSPGQLANYGYTF
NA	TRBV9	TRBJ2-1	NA	TGTGCCAGCAGCGTAGGGGGGCCGGGGGAGCAGTTCTTC	CASSVGGPGEQFF
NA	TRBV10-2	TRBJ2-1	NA	TGCGCCAGCAGTGAAGAGACTTTTATTGAGCAGTTCTTC	CASSEETFIEQFF
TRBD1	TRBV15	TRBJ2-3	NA	TGTGCCACCAGCAGAGGGGACAGGGGAACTTATACGCAGTATTTT	CATSRGDRGTYTQYF
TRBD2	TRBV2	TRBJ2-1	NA	TGTGCCAGCACTCCGACTAGCGGGCCGGGGAATGAGCAGTTCTTC	CASTPTSGPGNEQFF
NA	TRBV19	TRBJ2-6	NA	TGTGCCAGTAGTAAGCAGGGTTCTTCTGGGGCCAACGTCCTGACTTTC	CASSKQGSSGANVLTF
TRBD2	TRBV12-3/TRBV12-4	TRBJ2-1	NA	TGTGCCAGCAGACTAGCGGGAGGGATTGAGCAGTTCTTC	CASRLAGGIEQFF
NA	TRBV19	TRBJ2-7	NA	TGTGCCAGTAGTAGAAACGAGGGTGTCCACGAGCAGTACTTC	CASSRNEGVHEQYF
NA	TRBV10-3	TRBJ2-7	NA	TGTGCCATCCGGGACAACTCCTACGAGCAGTACTTC	CAIRDNSYEQYF
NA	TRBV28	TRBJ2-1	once	TGTGCCAGCAGTTTAGCGGGTGAGCAGTTCTTC	CASSLAGEQFF
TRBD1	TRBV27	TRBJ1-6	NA	TGTGCCAGCAGTCCGACAGGGCAAAGCAATTCACCCCTCCACTTT	CASSPTGQSNSPLHF
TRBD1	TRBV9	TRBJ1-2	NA	TGTGCCAGCAGCGAACAGGGGGGTAACTATGGCTACACCTTC	CASSEQGGNYGYTF
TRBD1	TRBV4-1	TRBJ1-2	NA	TGCGCCAGCAGCCAGGACAGGGGAGGGAGCTATGGCTACACCTTC	CASSQDRGGSYGYTF
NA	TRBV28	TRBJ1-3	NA	TGTGCCAGCAGTAGCGACTCTGGAAACACCATATATTTT	CASSSDSGNTIYF
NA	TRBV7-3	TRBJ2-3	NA	TGTGCCAGCAGCGAACTGCCTGTCACAGATACGCAGTATTTT	CASSELPVTDTQYF
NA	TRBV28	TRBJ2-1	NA	TGTGCCAGCAGCCAAGATATCTCCCCGGGACTCGATGAGCAGTTCTTC	CASSQDISPGLDEQFF
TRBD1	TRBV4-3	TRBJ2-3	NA	TGCGCCAGCAGCTGGGACAGGGGCGCCGATACGCAGTATTTT	CASSWDRGADTQYF
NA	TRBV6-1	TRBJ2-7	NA	TGTGCCAGCAGTGAAGCGTACAGCTCGTTTTACGAGCAGTACTTC	CASSEAYSSFYEQYF
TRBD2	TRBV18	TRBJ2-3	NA	TGTGCCAGCTCACCAGGAGCGGGAGACGATACGCAGTATTTT	CASSPGAGDDTQYF
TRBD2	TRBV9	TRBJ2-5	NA	TGTGCCAGCAGCGTAGGGGGACTAGCGGGCCAAGAGACCCAGTACTTC	CASSVGGLAGQETQYF
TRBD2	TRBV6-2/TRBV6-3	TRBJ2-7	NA	TGTGCCAGCAGTTCCCTACAACTAGCGGGGTCCTCCTACGAGCAGTACTTC	CASSSLQLAGSSYEQYF
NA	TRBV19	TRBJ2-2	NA	TGTGCCAGTAGTCGTGGACACGGCACCGGGGAGCTGTTTTTT	CASSRGHGTGELFF
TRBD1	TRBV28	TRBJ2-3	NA	TGTGCCAGCAGTACTCCGGGACAGGGGGCCACAGATACGCAGTATTTT	CASSTPGQGATDTQYF
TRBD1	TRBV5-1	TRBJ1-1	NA	TGCGCCAGCAGTCCCCAGACAGGGGGCACTGAAGCTTTCTTT	CASSPQTGGTEAFF
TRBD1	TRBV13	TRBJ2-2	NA	TGTGCCAGCAGCTGGGGGACAGGGAAAACCGGGGAGCTGTTTTTT	CASSWGTGKTGELFF
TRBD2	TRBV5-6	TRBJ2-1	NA	TGTGCCAGCAGCTCCGGACTAGGGTTATATGAGCAGTTCTTC	CASSSGLGLYEQFF
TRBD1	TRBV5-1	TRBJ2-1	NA	TGCGCCAGCAGCTGGGGACCAACAGGGGGCGGCGGATTCTTC	CASSWGPTGGGGFF
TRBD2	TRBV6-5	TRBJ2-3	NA	TGTGCCAGCAGTTCGATACTAGCGGGTGCCGATACGCAGTATTTT	CASSSILAGADTQYF
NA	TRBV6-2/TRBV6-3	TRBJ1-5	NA	TGTGCCAGCAGTCCCTACAGGAGTGGTGATCAGCCCCAGCATTTT	CASSPYRSGDQPQHF
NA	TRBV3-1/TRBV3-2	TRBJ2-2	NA	TGTGCCAGCAGCCAAGTCTCGGGGGAGCTGTTTTTT	CASSQVSGELFF
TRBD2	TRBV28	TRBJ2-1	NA	TGTGCCAGCAGTTCCTCGACTAGCGGGAGTTACAATGAGCAGTTCTTC	CASSSSTSGSYNEQFF
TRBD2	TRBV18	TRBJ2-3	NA	TGTGCCAGCTCACTGGGGACTAGCGGGGCAGACACAGATACGCAGTATTTT	CASSLGTSGADTDTQYF
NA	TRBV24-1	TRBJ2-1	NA	TGTGCCACCAGTGATTTCGGGCAGGGGTCCTACAATGAGCAGTTCTTC	CATSDFGQGSYNEQFF
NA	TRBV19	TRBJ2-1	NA	TGTGCCAGTAATCAGGGGGGCTCCTACAATGAGCAGTTCTTC	CASNQGGSYNEQFF
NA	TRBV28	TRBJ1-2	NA	TGTGCCAGCAGTTTAGAGCAGGCGAGCTATGGCTACACCTTC	CASSLEQASYGYTF
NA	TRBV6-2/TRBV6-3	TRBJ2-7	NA	TGTGCCAGCAGTAACCGGGACACTAGCTCCTACGAGCAGTACTTC	CASSNRDTSSYEQYF